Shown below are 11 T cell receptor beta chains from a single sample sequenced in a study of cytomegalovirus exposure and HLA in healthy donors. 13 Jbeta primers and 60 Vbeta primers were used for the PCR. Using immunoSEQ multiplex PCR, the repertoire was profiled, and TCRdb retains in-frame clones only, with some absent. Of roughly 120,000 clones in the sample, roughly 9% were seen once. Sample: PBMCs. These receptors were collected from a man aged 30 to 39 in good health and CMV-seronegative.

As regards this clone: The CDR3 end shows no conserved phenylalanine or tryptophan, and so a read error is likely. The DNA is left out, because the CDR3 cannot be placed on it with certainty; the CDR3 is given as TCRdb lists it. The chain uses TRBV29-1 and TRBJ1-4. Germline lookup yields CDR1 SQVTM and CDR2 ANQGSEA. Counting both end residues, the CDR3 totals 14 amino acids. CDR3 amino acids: CSVEDGGPNEKMFL.

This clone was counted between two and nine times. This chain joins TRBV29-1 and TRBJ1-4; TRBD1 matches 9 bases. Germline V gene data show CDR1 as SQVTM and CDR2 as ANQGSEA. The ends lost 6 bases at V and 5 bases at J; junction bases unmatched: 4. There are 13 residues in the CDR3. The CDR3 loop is CSVTGGLNEKLFF. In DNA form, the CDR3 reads TGCAGCGTGACAGGGGGACTCAATGAAAAACTGTTTTTT. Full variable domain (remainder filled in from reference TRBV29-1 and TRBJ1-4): SAVISQKPSRDICQRGTSLTIQCQVDSQVTMMFWYRQQPGQSLTLIATANQGSEATYESGFVIDKFPISRPNLTFSTLTVSNMSPEDSSIYLCSVTGGLNEKLFFGSGTQLSVL.

CDR3 DNA sequence: TGTGCCAGCAGCTTGGTGGAGGGGAACACTGAAGCTTTCTTT. It is translated as CASSLVEGNTEAFF. The chain uses TRBV5-4 and TRBJ1-1; D unclear. The germline gives CDR1 SGHNT, CDR2 YYREEE (reference sequence). V lost 0 bases, J lost 1 base, and 7 bases lay in between. The CDR3 covers 14 residues.

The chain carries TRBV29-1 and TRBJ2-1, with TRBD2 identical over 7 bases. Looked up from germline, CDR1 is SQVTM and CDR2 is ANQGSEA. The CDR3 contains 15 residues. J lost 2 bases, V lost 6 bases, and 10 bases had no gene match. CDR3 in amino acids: CSVRLAVAPYNEQFF. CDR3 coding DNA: TGCAGCGTCCGCCTAGCGGTGGCCCCCTACAATGAGCAGTTCTTC.

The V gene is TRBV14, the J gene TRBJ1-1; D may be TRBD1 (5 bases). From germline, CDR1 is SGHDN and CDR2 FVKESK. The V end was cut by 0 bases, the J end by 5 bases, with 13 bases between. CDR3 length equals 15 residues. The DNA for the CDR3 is TGTGCCAGCAGCCAAGACCCTCTCGGGGGGACTGAAGCTTTCTTT. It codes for CASSQDPLGGTEAFF.

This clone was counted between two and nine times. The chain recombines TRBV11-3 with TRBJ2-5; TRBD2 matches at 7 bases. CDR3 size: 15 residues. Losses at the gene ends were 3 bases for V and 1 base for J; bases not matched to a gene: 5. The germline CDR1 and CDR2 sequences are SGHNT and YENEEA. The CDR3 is CASSFRGGGQETQYF. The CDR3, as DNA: TGTGCCAGCAGCTTCCGTGGGGGGGGCCAAGAGACCCAGTACTTC.

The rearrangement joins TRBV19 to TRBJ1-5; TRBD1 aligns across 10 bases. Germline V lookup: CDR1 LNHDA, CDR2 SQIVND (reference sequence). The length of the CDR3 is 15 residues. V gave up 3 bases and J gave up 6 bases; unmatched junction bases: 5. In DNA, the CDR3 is TGTGCCAGTAGTATCGGGGACAGGGGAATTCAGCCCCAGCATTTT. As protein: CASSIGDRGIQPQHF.

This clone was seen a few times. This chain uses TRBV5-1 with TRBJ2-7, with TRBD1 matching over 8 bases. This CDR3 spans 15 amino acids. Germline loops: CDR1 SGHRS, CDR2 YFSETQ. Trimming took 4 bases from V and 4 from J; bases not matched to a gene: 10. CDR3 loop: CASSPGGPSSYEQYF. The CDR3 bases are TGCGCCAGCAGCCCAGGGGGCCCGTCCTCATACGAGCAGTACTTC.

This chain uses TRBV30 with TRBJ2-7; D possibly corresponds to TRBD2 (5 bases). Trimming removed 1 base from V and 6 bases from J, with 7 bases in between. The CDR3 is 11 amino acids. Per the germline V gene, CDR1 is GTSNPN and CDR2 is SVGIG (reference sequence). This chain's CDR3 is CAWSASGEQYF. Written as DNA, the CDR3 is TGTGCCTGGAGTGCCAGCGGCGAGCAGTACTTC. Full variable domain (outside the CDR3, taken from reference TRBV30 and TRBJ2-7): SQTIHQWPATLVQPVGSPLSLECTVEGTSNPNLYWYRQAAGRGLQLLFYSVGIGQISSEVPQNLSASRPQDRQFILSSKKLLLSDSGFYLCAWSASGEQYFGPGTRLTVT.

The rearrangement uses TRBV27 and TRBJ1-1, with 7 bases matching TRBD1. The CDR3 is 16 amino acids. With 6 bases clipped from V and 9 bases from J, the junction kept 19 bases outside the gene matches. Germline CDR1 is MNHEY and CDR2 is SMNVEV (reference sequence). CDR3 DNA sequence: TGTGCCAGCAGACCAAAAACGACAGGGTTTAAGCCCCAAGCTTTCTTT. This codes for CASRPKTTGFKPQAFF.

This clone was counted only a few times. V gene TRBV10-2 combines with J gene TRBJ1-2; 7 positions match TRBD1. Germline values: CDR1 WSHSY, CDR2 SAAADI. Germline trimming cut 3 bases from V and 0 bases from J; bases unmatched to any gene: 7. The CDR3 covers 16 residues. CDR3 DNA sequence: TGCGCCAGCAGTGATTCAGGGGGGCCGACTAACTATGGCTACACCTTC. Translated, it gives CASSDSGGPTNYGYTF.